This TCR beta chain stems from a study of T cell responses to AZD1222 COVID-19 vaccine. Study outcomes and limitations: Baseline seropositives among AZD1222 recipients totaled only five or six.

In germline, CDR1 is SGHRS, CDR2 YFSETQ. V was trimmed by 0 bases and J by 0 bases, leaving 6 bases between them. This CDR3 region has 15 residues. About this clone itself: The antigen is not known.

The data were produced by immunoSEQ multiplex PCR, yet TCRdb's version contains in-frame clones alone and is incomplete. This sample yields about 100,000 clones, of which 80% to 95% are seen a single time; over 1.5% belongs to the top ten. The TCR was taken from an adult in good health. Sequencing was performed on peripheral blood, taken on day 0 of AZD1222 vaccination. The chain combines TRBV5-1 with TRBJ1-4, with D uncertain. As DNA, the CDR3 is TGCGCCAGCAGCTTGGGAGGTTCAACTAATGAAAAACTGTTTTTT. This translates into CASSLGGSTNEKLFF.